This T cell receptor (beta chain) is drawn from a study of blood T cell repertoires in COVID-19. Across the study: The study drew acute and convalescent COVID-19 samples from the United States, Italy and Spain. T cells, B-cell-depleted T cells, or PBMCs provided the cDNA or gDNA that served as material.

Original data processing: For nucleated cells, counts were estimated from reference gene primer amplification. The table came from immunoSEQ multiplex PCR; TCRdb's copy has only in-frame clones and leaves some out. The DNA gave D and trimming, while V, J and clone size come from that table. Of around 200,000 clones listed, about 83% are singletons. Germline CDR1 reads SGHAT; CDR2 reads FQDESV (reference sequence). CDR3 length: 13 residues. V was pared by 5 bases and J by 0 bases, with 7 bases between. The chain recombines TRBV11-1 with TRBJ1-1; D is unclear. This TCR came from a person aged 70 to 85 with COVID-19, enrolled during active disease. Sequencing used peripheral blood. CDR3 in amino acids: CASSPNLNTEAFF. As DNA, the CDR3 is TGTGCCAGCAGCCCTAATTTGAACACTGAAGCTTTCTTT. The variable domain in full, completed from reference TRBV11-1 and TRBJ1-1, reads EAEVAQSPRYKITEKSQAVAFWCDPISGHATLYWYRQILGQGPELLVQFQDESVVDDSQLPKDRFSAERLKGVDSTLKIQPAELGDSAMYLCASSPNLNTEAFFGQGTRLTVV.